What follows are 28 T cell receptor beta chains derived from one specimen sequenced in a study of blood T cell repertoires in COVID-19 (TCRdb year 2020). To prepare the library, the immunoSEQ multiplex PCR assay was applied. TCRdb retrieved this table from immuneACCESS and kept in-frame rearrangements only. Not all clones are present; in checked studies, unresolved V genes account for under half, and no reason is known for the remainder. The sample data list some 22,000 clones, and 65% to 90% of these were observed just once. The top ten hold 40% to 60% of the sample. The sequenced sample consisted of peripheral blood. These receptors came from a man between 65 and 85 years old with acute or convalescent COVID-19.

This sequence joins TRBV18 and TRBJ2-1, with 10 positions matching TRBD2. Germline V gene lookup returns CDR1 KGHSH and CDR2 LQKENI. This CDR3 spans 17 amino acids. Germline trimming cut 3 bases from V and 7 bases from J; bases unmatched to any gene: 12. The CDR3 spells CASSPPVLAGVGNEQFF. CDR3 coding DNA: TGTGCCAGCTCACCTCCGGTTCTAGCGGGAGTTGGTAATGAGCAGTTCTTC.

V gene TRBV2 combines with J gene TRBJ1-1, with D unclear. The V and J ends lost 9 bases and 1 base respectively, with 9 bases between them. The CDR3 is 12 residues long. Per germline, CDR1 SNHLY and CDR2 FYNNEI. CDR3 residues: CASNLRNTEAFF. The CDR3 DNA follows: TGTGCCAGTAATCTTAGGAACACTGAAGCTTTCTTT.

This clone was found once. The genes are TRBV29-1 and TRBJ1-5; TRBD1 agrees at 9 bases. CDR1 is SQVTM and CDR2 is ANQGSEA in the germline V gene. V was clipped by 5 bases and J by 0 bases; unmatched bases: 5. CDR3 length equals 15 residues. The CDR3 region is CSVQTGGDSNQPQHF. For the CDR3, the DNA is TGCAGCGTTCAGACAGGGGGTGATAGCAATCAGCCCCAGCATTTT. The full variable domain, with the rest looked up from reference TRBV29-1 and TRBJ1-5, is SAVISQKPSRDICQRGTSLTIQCQVDSQVTMMFWYRQQPGQSLTLIATANQGSEATYESGFVIDKFPISRPNLTFSTLTVSNMSPEDSSIYLCSVQTGGDSNQPQHFGDGTRLSIL.

This chain links TRBV18 with TRBJ2-1; D is undetermined. The length of the CDR3 is 15 residues. Germline CDR1 and CDR2: KGHSH and LQKENI. The V end lost 3 bases, the J end lost 3 bases, and 12 bases lay between the germline ends. The chain's CDR3 is CASSPLSESYNEQFF. The CDR3 DNA follows: TGTGCCAGCTCACCGCTCTCTGAGAGCTACAATGAGCAGTTCTTC.

This clone showed up just a few times. The chain joins TRBV19 to TRBJ1-5, with a weak D call TRBD1 (5 bases). Trimming stripped 4 bases from V and 0 bases from J, with 13 bases between. This CDR3 region has 16 residues. Germline assignment: CDR1 LNHDA and CDR2 SQIVND (reference sequence). The CDR3 here is CASSTYRPTSNQPQHF. The CDR3 coding sequence is TGTGCCAGTAGTACCTACAGGCCGACTAGCAATCAGCCCCAGCATTTT.

V and J are TRBV5-6 and TRBJ2-7; 7 bases agree with TRBD1. The CDR3 runs to 15 residues. CDR1 SGHDT and CDR2 YYEEEE come from the germline V gene. V lost 1 base, J lost 2 bases, and 6 bases stayed unmatched. The CDR3 region has the DNA TGTGCCAGCAGCTTGCGACAGGGTGTTGCCTACGAGCAGTACTTC. Residues: CASSLRQGVAYEQYF. The full variable domain, its missing parts supplied by reference TRBV5-6 and TRBJ2-7, is DAGVTQSPTHLIKTRGQQVTLRCSPKSGHDTVSWYQQALGQGPQFIFQYYEEEERQRGNFPDRFSGHQFPNYSSELNVNALLLGDSALYLCASSLRQGVAYEQYFGPGTRLTVT.

The chain carries TRBV3-1 (or the pseudogene TRBV3-2) and TRBJ1-2, with 8 positions matching TRBD1. There are 13 residues in the CDR3. CDR1 is LGHDT, CDR2 YNNKEL, per germline (reference sequence). The V segment lost 1 base and the J segment 14 bases; nucleotides outside the gene matches: 9. The CDR3 DNA is TGTGCCAGCAGCCAAGGAGTACACCGGGACAGGACCTTC. Its translation is CASSQGVHRDRTF.

This chain uses TRBV2 with TRBJ1-5; D unclear. CDR1 is SNHLY and CDR2 is FYNNEI in the germline V gene. This CDR3 region has 14 residues. Trimming took 4 bases from V and 7 from J, leaving 14 bases between them. The CDR3 is CASSAQEAAQPQHF. The DNA for the CDR3 is TGTGCCAGCAGTGCCCAGGAGGCAGCACAGCCCCAGCATTTT.

This chain links TRBV12-3 or TRBV12-4 with TRBJ2-2, with D maybe TRBD1 (5 bases). V gave up 6 bases and J gave up 5 bases, with 10 bases separating them. The CDR3 covers 13 residues. The CDR3 coding sequence is TGTGCCAGCAGGAAGACAGCAACCGGGGAGCTGTTTTTT. Translating gives CASRKTATGELFF.

V usage is TRBV12-3 or TRBV12-4 and J usage is TRBJ1-1; TRBD1 might be the D (5 bases). V lost 3 bases and J 5 bases, leaving 10 bases between the germline ends. This CDR3 has 13 residues. The CDR3 loop reads CASSFKGLTEAFF. The CDR3 DNA follows: TGTGCCAGCAGTTTTAAGGGGTTAACTGAAGCTTTCTTT.

The chain employs TRBV2 and TRBJ1-4; the D is unclear. The germline V gene has CDR1 SNHLY and CDR2 FYNNEI. This CDR3 contains 14 residues. Trimming left V 5 bases short and J 7 bases short, with 14 bases between. This CDR3 reads CASSIPTGAEKLFF. In DNA, the CDR3 is TGTGCCAGCAGTATTCCGACCGGAGCTGAAAAACTGTTTTTT.

The chain joins TRBV18 to TRBJ1-1; 8 nucleotides agree with TRBD1. CDR1 and CDR2 from the germline V gene are KGHSH and LQKENI. J was trimmed by 3 bases and V by 0 bases; bases with no gene match: 6. The CDR3 sequence is 16 residues long. The CDR3 nucleotides are TGTGCCAGCTCACCACCGGTCCAGGGGGCGGACACTGAAGCTTTCTTT. Protein: CASSPPVQGADTEAFF.

CDR3 bases: TGTGCCAGCAGTTTCGGTAACTATGGCTACACCTTC. Protein sequence: CASSFGNYGYTF. This chain links TRBV28 with TRBJ1-2; D gene unclear. From germline, CDR1 is MDHEN and CDR2 SYDVKM. V lost 3 bases, J lost 1 base, and 3 bases lay in between. This CDR3 is 12 amino acids long.

V usage is TRBV6-2 or TRBV6-3 and J usage is TRBJ2-7; 11 bases agree with TRBD2. V was pared by 5 bases and J by 4 bases, with 7 bases of the junction left unmatched. Germline CDR1 and CDR2: MNHEY and SVGEGT. This CDR3 spans 15 amino acids. The CDR3 bases are TGTGCCAGCAGTAATCCGGGACTAGCGGTTTACGAGCAGTACTTC. It encodes CASSNPGLAVYEQYF.

The rearrangement links TRBV7-3 to TRBJ1-1; TRBD1 matches at 7 bases. Trimming at V came to 0 bases and at J to 3 bases, leaving 7 bases not matched to a gene. Germline lookup yields CDR1 SGHTA and CDR2 FQGTGA. This CDR3 is built from 16 residues. CDR3 loop: CASSLTANRGDTEAFF. In DNA, the CDR3 is TGTGCCAGCAGCTTAACGGCAAACAGGGGAGACACTGAAGCTTTCTTT.

This clone has just a few counts. The chain employs TRBV5-1 and TRBJ2-7; 7 nucleotides agree with TRBD2. The V segment lost 4 bases and the J segment 0 bases; nucleotides outside the gene matches: 7. The CDR3 has 15 amino acids. Per germline, CDR1 SGHRS and CDR2 YFSETQ. The CDR3 region is CASSRVGTTSYEQYF. CDR3 nucleotides: TGCGCCAGCAGCCGTGTCGGGACTACCTCCTACGAGCAGTACTTC.

This sequence joins TRBV7-9 and TRBJ1-2, with D uncertain. Germline CDR1 reads SEHNR; CDR2 reads FQNEAQ (reference sequence). Trimming removed 3 bases from V and 1 base from J, with 3 bases in between. The CDR3 is 12 residues long. The CDR3, as DNA: TGTGCCAGCAGCTTTAATAACTATGGCTACACCTTC. Translating it yields CASSFNNYGYTF.

This chain joins TRBV9 and TRBJ1-2, with TRBD1 as a possible D gene (5 bases). The length of the CDR3 is 13 residues. The ends were cut back, 0 bases at V and 8 bases at J, with 11 bases in the middle. The germline V gene encodes CDR1 SGDLS and CDR2 YYNGEE. Here the CDR3 reads CASSVGAGQGYTF. The CDR3 coding sequence is TGTGCCAGCAGCGTAGGTGCAGGGCAAGGCTACACCTTC.

The chain combines TRBV5-4 with TRBJ2-3; 7 nucleotides match TRBD2. V dropped 0 bases and J dropped 0; count of bases not matched to a gene: 10. This CDR3 has 18 amino acids. CDR1 and CDR2 from the germline V gene are SGHNT and YYREEE (reference sequence). This CDR3 reads CASSLASGAAASTDTQYF. The CDR3 nucleotides read TGTGCCAGCAGCTTGGCCAGCGGGGCCGCAGCTAGCACAGATACGCAGTATTTT.

The DNA for the CDR3 is TGTGCCAGCAGGCACGGACAGGGCACTGAAGCTTTCTTT. As protein: CASRHGQGTEAFF. The V call is TRBV27, the J call TRBJ1-1, with 8 bases matching TRBD1. With V trimmed by 6 bases and J by 4 bases, 4 bases remained unmatched. This CDR3 spans 13 amino acids. Germline CDR1 reads MNHEY; CDR2 reads SMNVEV (reference sequence).

DNA of the CDR3: TGTGCCAGCAGCTTACTCTCCCTTAGCGGGGGGGCCCACGAGCAGTACTTC. This sequence encodes CASSLLSLSGGAHEQYF. J is TRBJ2-7 and V is TRBV7-2; TRBD2 agrees at 11 bases. Germline V gives CDR1 SGHTA, CDR2 FQGNSA. The CDR3 is 17 amino acids. V lost 2 bases and J lost 5; bases outside the gene matches: 11.

The chain joins TRBV6-1 to TRBJ1-2; tentative D call: TRBD1 (6 bases). CDR1 MNHNS and CDR2 SASEGT come from the germline V gene. The CDR3 length is 13 residues. Trimming removed 3 bases at V and 6 bases at J, with 11 bases between. This CDR3 is CASSEDRSDGYTF. CDR3 bases: TGTGCCAGCAGTGAGGACAGATCTGATGGCTACACCTTC.

The chain couples TRBV9 to TRBJ1-6; D possibly corresponds to TRBD1 (5 bases). CDR1 is SGDLS and CDR2 is YYNGEE in the germline V gene. V lost 0 bases to trimming and J lost 10 bases, with 17 bases between them. The CDR3 is made up of 16 amino acids. CDR3 in DNA: TGTGCCAGCAGCGTAGGCCCCTCAGGGATGGAATCACCCCTCCACTTT. Its protein product is CASSVGPSGMESPLHF. Complete variable domain (other parts from reference TRBV9 and TRBJ1-6): DSGVTQTPKHLITATGQRVTLRCSPRSGDLSVYWYQQSLDQGLQFLIQYYNGEERAKGNILERFSAQQFPDLHSELNLSSLELGDSALYFCASSVGPSGMESPLHFGNGTRLTVT.

This clone was observed a few times. This chain joins TRBV6-5 and TRBJ1-5; no reliable D call. The V gene's germline CDR1 is MNHEY and CDR2 SVGAGI. The CDR3 sequence is 13 residues long. Trimming shortened V by 10 bases and J by 0 bases, and 10 bases separated the two germline ends. CDR3 sequence reads: CATSQYSNQPQHF. CDR3 bases: TGTGCCACTTCACAGTATAGCAATCAGCCCCAGCATTTT.

CDR3 in DNA: TGTGCCAGCAGTGAAGAAACAGTTTTTGGATCACCCCTCCACTTT. Translating gives CASSEETVFGSPLHF. This chain uses TRBV6-1 with TRBJ1-6; D remains ambiguous. The germline CDR1 and CDR2 sequences are MNHNS and SASEGT. There are 15 residues in the CDR3. V was cut by 1 base and J by 10 bases, with 14 bases left in between.

The chain has TRBV18 and TRBJ1-3; D is possibly TRBD1 (5 bases). This CDR3 contains 15 residues. Trimming removed 3 bases from V and 0 bases from J, with 9 bases in between. Germline CDR1 KGHSH, CDR2 LQKENI. This CDR3 reads CASSPGPGSGNTIYF. The DNA for the CDR3 is TGTGCCAGCTCACCGGGGCCTGGCTCTGGAAACACCATATATTTT.

This chain joins TRBV19 and TRBJ1-4, with D unresolved. Trimming took off 5 bases at V and 0 bases at J, with 16 bases between the two ends. CDR3 length: 17 residues. The V gene's germline CDR1 is LNHDA and CDR2 SQIVND (reference sequence). CDR3 amino acids: CASSAGRALATNEKLFF. The DNA of the CDR3 is TGTGCCAGTAGTGCGGGTAGGGCACTTGCAACTAATGAAAAACTGTTTTTT.

V and J are TRBV24-1 and TRBJ2-2, with 7 bases aligning to TRBD1. Germline loops: CDR1 KGHDR, CDR2 SFDVKD. Unmatched junction bases numbered 9, after V lost 5 bases and J lost 7 bases. CDR3 size: 15 residues. The CDR3 DNA reads as TGTGCCACCAGTGGAACTAGACAGGGTATCGGGGAGCTGTTTTTT. It codes for CATSGTRQGIGELFF.